The entry that follows covers one T cell receptor beta chain sequence. This specimen belongs to a study of blood T cell repertoires in COVID-19. Study-level information: Whether acute or convalescent, the COVID-19 samples came from the United States, Italy and Spain.

After removal of 4 bases from V and 3 bases from J, the junction contained 0 bases not matched to a gene. The CDR3 is 15 residues long. Germline V gene sequence: CDR1 MNHEY, CDR2 SVGEGT. The method was immunoSEQ multiplex PCR; TCRdb's version includes in-frame clones alone and lacks a portion of them. The sample holds about 200,000 clones; 65% to 90% are singletons and the top ten take about 12%. The sequence derives from a man in his forties who had recovered from COVID-19. The rearrangement joins TRBV6-2 or TRBV6-3 to TRBJ2-1, with 13 bases lining up with TRBD2. The sequencing input was PBMCs or T cells enriched from blood (not recorded which). CDR3 region: CASSWTSGGYNEQFF. The DNA of the CDR3 is TGTGCCAGCAGTTGGACTAGCGGGGGCTACAATGAGCAGTTCTTC.